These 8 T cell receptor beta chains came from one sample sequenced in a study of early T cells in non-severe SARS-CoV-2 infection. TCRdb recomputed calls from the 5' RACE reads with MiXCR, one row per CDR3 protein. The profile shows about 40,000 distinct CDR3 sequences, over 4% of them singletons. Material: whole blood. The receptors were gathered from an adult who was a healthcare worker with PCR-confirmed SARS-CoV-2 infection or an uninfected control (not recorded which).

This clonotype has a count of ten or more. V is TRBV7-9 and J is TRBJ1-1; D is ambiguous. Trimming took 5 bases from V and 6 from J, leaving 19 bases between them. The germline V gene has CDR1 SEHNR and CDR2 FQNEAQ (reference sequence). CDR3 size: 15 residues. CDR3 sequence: CASSPDTGFNAEAFF. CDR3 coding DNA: TGTGCCAGCAGCCCAGACACGGGGTTTAACGCTGAAGCTTTCTTT.

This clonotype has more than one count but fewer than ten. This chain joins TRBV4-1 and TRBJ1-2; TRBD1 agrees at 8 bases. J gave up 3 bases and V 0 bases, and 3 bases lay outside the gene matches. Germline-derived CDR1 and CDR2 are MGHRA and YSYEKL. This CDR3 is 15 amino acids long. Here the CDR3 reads CASSQDRGPDYGYTF. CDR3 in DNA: TGCGCCAGCAGCCAAGACAGGGGGCCGGACTATGGCTACACCTTC.

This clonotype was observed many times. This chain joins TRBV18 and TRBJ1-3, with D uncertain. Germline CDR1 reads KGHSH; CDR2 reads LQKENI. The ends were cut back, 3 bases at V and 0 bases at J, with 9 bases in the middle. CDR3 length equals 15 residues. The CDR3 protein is CASSPRTASGNTIYF. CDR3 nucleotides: TGTGCCAGCTCACCCAGGACGGCCTCTGGAAACACCATATATTTT.

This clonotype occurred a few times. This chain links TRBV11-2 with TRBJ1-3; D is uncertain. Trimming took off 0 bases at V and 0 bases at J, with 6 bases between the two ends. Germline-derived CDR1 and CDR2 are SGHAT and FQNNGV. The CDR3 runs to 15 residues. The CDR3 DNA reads TGTGCCAGCAGCTTAGAAACCTTCTCTGGAAACACCATATATTTT. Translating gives CASSLETFSGNTIYF.

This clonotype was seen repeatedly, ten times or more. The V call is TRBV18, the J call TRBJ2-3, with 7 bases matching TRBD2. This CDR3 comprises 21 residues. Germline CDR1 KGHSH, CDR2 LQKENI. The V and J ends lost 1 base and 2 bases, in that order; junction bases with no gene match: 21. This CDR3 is CASSPRFFSSSSGLHTDTQYF. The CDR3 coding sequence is TGTGCCAGCTCACCACGGTTCTTTTCGTCATCTAGCGGTCTTCACACAGATACGCAGTATTTT.

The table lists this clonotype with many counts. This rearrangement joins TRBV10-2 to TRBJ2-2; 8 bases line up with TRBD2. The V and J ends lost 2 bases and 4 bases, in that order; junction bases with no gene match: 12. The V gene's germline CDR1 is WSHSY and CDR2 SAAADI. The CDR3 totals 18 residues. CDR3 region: CASSESAGGILTTGELFF. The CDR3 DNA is TGCGCCAGCAGTGAGAGCGCGGGGGGAATTCTTACCACCGGGGAGCTGTTTTTT.

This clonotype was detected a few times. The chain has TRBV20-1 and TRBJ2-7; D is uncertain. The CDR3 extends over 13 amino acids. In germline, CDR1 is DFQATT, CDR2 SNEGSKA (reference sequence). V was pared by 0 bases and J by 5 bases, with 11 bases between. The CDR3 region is CSARDPRGDEQYF. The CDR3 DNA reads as TGCAGTGCTAGAGATCCGAGAGGCGACGAGCAGTACTTC.

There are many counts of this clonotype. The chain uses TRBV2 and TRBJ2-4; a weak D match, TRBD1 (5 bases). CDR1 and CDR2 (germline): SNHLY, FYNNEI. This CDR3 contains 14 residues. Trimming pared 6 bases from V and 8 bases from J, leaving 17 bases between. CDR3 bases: TGTGCCAGCAGGGCAGGGTCCCTTGAATACATTCAGTACTTC. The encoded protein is CASRAGSLEYIQYF.